This TCR beta chain was documented in a study of cytomegalovirus exposure and HLA in healthy donors. PCR involved 60 Vbeta and 13 Jbeta primers. Only in-frame clones appear in the TCRdb table, and some are missing; sequencing was by immunoSEQ multiplex PCR. The sample has tens of thousands of clones, approximately 90% seen once. Input material: PBMCs. This TCR was recovered from a boy aged 5-17 years in good health and CMV-seronegative.

The CDR3 DNA is TGTGCCAGCTCACCTGACAGGGGAGGTCGCACAGATACGCAGTATTTT. Translating gives CASSPDRGGRTDTQYF. V is TRBV18 and J is TRBJ2-3; 8 bases align to TRBD1. This CDR3 is built from 16 residues. The germline V gene encodes CDR1 KGHSH and CDR2 LQKENI. With V trimmed by 3 bases and J by 1 base, 6 bases remained unmatched.